Following are 15 T cell receptor beta chains from one sample sequenced in a study of chemoradiotherapy in HPV16-positive cancers. Clones were read by immunoSEQ multiplex PCR, and TCRdb kept only the in-frame ones, dropping some. This table holds 9,500 to 15,000 clones, 90% found once. Sampling was conducted from a patient who underwent chemoradiotherapy. These receptors originate from a human donor with HPV-associated anogenital cancer.

This clone has more than one count but fewer than ten. The chain joins TRBV27 to TRBJ1-2; possible D gene TRBD1, 6 bases. The CDR3 is made up of 15 amino acids. Germline assignment: CDR1 MNHEY and CDR2 SMNVEV (reference sequence). Trimming shortened V by 5 bases and J by 1 base, and 14 bases separated the two germline ends. The CDR3 protein is CASSRTGTYNYGYTF. The CDR3 nucleotides are TGTGCCAGCAGTCGCACAGGGACGTATAACTATGGCTACACCTTC.

This chain connects TRBV11-3 to TRBJ2-1, with 9 nucleotides matching TRBD2. This CDR3 comprises 17 residues. After removal of 2 bases from V and 1 base from J, the junction contained 6 bases not matched to a gene. The germline gives CDR1 SGHNT, CDR2 YENEEA. CDR3 coding DNA: TGTGCCAGCAGCTTACTCGGCGGGGGGGCGTCCTACAATGAGCAGTTCTTC. Translating it yields CASSLLGGGASYNEQFF.

The rearrangement links TRBV5-1 to TRBJ1-1; D unresolved. This CDR3 has 12 amino acids. V was cut by 6 bases and J by 1 base, with 7 bases left in between. Germline V CDR1 and CDR2: SGHRS, YFSETQ. The CDR3 reads CASNEGNTEAFF. The CDR3 DNA follows: TGCGCCAGCAATGAGGGGAACACTGAAGCTTTCTTT.

V usage is TRBV25-1 and J usage is TRBJ2-5, with 8 bases fitting TRBD1. Trimming removed 1 base from V and 1 base from J; junction bases left unmatched: 8. CDR1 is MGHDK and CDR2 is SYGVNS in the germline V gene. This CDR3 spans 17 amino acids. The CDR3 here is CASSESRTGNLQETQYF. The CDR3, as DNA: TGTGCCAGCAGTGAATCCCGGACAGGGAACCTCCAAGAGACCCAGTACTTC. Full variable domain (outside the CDR3, taken from reference TRBV25-1 and TRBJ2-5): EADIYQTPRYLVIGTGKKITLECSQTMGHDKMYWYQQDPGMELHLIHYSYGVNSTEKGDLSSESTVSRIRTEHFPLTLESARPSHTSQYLCASSESRTGNLQETQYFGPGTRLLVL.

This CDR3 reads CASSLWAQGPYGYTF. The CDR3 coding sequence is TGTGCCAGCAGCTTGTGGGCACAGGGGCCATATGGCTACACCTTC. The chain employs TRBV5-6 and TRBJ1-2; 7 positions agree with TRBD1. The V gene end was trimmed by 1 base and the J gene end by 5 bases; junction bases not matched to a gene: 8. The CDR3 length is 15 residues. Germline CDR1 SGHDT, CDR2 YYEEEE. The variable domain in full, with the rest retrieved from reference TRBV5-6 and TRBJ1-2, is DAGVTQSPTHLIKTRGQQVTLRCSPKSGHDTVSWYQQALGQGPQFIFQYYEEEERQRGNFPDRFSGHQFPNYSSELNVNALLLGDSALYLCASSLWAQGPYGYTFGSGTRLTVV.

V usage is TRBV11-1 and J usage is TRBJ2-1, with a weak D call TRBD2 (7 bases). CDR3 length: 18 amino acids. Between the trimmed V and J ends, which lost 5 bases and 7 bases, there was a span of 27 bases. Germline assignment: CDR1 SGHAT and CDR2 FQDESV (reference sequence). CDR3 sequence (DNA): TGTGCCAGCAGCGTTTTTTTGGGGGGGTTCCCGGGGGCTAATGAGCAGTTCTTC. It yields the protein CASSVFLGGFPGANEQFF. Supplemented by reference TRBV11-1 and TRBJ2-1, the full variable domain reads EAEVAQSPRYKITEKSQAVAFWCDPISGHATLYWYRQILGQGPELLVQFQDESVVDDSQLPKDRFSAERLKGVDSTLKIQPAELGDSAMYLCASSVFLGGFPGANEQFFGPGTRLTVL.

The chain recombines TRBV7-9 with TRBJ2-2, with 11 bases fitting TRBD2. J gave up 2 bases and V 3 bases, and 8 bases lay outside the gene matches. Germline-derived CDR1 and CDR2 are SEHNR and FQNEAQ (reference sequence). The CDR3 sequence is 18 residues long. CDR3 DNA sequence: TGTGCCAGCAGCTTCCCTTTACTAGCGGGGGCCAACACCGGGGAGCTGTTTTTT. It is translated as CASSFPLLAGANTGELFF.

The rearrangement uses TRBV5-1 and TRBJ2-1; D unresolved. V shed 0 bases and J shed 4 bases, with 14 bases lying between them. This CDR3 spans 16 amino acids. CDR1 and CDR2 from the germline V gene are SGHRS and YFSETQ. CDR3 DNA sequence: TGCGCCAGCAGCTTGGACCAGGTTTCCAATTACAATGAGCAGTTCTTC. Amino acids: CASSLDQVSNYNEQFF.

The V call is TRBV7-3, the J call TRBJ2-3; D possibly matches TRBD1 or TRBD2 (6 bases each). The CDR3 is 13 residues long. V shed 3 bases and J shed 6 bases, with 10 bases lying between them. Germline V gene data show CDR1 as SGHTA and CDR2 as FQGTGA. The CDR3 bases are TGTGCCAGCAGCTTCGGGGGCGGGGATACGCAGTATTTT. This gives the protein CASSFGGGDTQYF.

This clone was recorded a few times. The V call is TRBV4-1, the J call TRBJ2-1; D may be TRBD1 or TRBD2 (5 bases each). Looked up from germline, CDR1 is MGHRA and CDR2 is YSYEKL. The CDR3 length is 13 residues. V lost 4 bases and J 10 bases, leaving 14 bases between the germline ends. The CDR3 sequence: CASSPGLAGEQFF. Written as DNA, the CDR3 is TGCGCCAGCAGCCCGGGGCTAGCAGGGGAGCAGTTCTTC.

The gene calls are TRBV23-1 and TRBJ2-7; a possible D gene is TRBD2 (6 bases). TRBV23-1 is an open reading frame, and its role is uncertain. The CDR3 extends over 16 amino acids. Between the trimmed V and J ends, which lost 4 bases and 0 bases, there was a span of 16 bases. This CDR3 reads CASSPSLAAPSYEQYF. CDR3 in DNA: TGCGCCAGCAGTCCCTCCTTAGCGGCACCCTCCTACGAGCAGTACTTC.

J is TRBJ1-1 and V is TRBV5-6; 7 bases are shared with TRBD1. J was trimmed by 9 bases and V by 4 bases; bases with no gene match: 6. From germline, CDR1 is SGHDT and CDR2 YYEEEE. The CDR3 is 12 amino acids. The DNA for the CDR3 is TGTGCCAGCAGCCCAAGGGGGCGCAAAGCTTTCTTT. Amino acid sequence: CASSPRGRKAFF.

The chain joins TRBV14 to TRBJ2-1; TRBD2 matches at 8 bases. CDR3 length equals 14 residues. The V gene end was trimmed by 4 bases and the J gene end by 7 bases; junction bases not matched to a gene: 6. Germline CDR1 SGHDN, CDR2 FVKESK. CDR3 DNA sequence: TGTGCCAGCAGCCTCTTAGGACTAGCAAATGAGCAGTTCTTC. It yields the protein CASSLLGLANEQFF.

This clone occurred a few times. The rearrangement uses TRBV2 and TRBJ2-3; the D is unclear. Trimming took off 6 bases at V and 6 bases at J, with 19 bases between the two ends. The CDR3 consists of 15 residues. Germline CDR1 reads SNHLY; CDR2 reads FYNNEI. In DNA form, the CDR3 reads TGTGCCAGCAGAGAGAACGTGGGCTTTACGGATACGCAGTATTTT. It encodes CASRENVGFTDTQYF.

This clone appeared a single time. The V call is TRBV6-5, the J call TRBJ2-7; TRBD1 matches at 7 bases. CDR1 and CDR2 from the germline V gene are MNHEY and SVGAGI. This CDR3 has 16 residues. With 0 bases clipped from V and 5 bases from J, the junction kept 10 bases outside the gene matches. The chain's CDR3 is CASSYSGQELGNEQYF. CDR3 bases: TGTGCCAGCAGTTACTCCGGACAGGAGTTGGGCAACGAGCAGTACTTC.